This T cell receptor (beta chain) was obtained from a study of blood T cell repertoires in COVID-19. Study at large: From the United States, Italy and Spain came samples of acute and convalescent COVID-19. T cells, B-cell-depleted T cells, or PBMCs supplied cDNA or gDNA.

Authors' methods: Amplification of reference gene primers provided the estimated nucleated cell counts. Clones were read by immunoSEQ multiplex PCR, and TCRdb kept only the in-frame ones, dropping some. The V and J calls and the clone size are those of that table, but D and trimming were determined from the DNA. The sample holds around 300,000 clones, over 75% seen once. Germline lookup yields CDR1 SGHTS and CDR2 YDEGEE. The CDR3 runs to 14 residues. Trimming cost V 0 bases and J 5 bases, with 11 bases left between them. Sample: peripheral blood. The receptor's source is a man aged 18 to 30 with active or convalescent COVID-19. The chain joins TRBV5-8 to TRBJ2-5, with a tentative D call TRBD1 (5 bases). The CDR3 nucleotides read TGTGCCAGCAGCTTGGAGACAGTCAGTGAGACCCAGTACTTC. Translated, it gives CASSLETVSETQYF.